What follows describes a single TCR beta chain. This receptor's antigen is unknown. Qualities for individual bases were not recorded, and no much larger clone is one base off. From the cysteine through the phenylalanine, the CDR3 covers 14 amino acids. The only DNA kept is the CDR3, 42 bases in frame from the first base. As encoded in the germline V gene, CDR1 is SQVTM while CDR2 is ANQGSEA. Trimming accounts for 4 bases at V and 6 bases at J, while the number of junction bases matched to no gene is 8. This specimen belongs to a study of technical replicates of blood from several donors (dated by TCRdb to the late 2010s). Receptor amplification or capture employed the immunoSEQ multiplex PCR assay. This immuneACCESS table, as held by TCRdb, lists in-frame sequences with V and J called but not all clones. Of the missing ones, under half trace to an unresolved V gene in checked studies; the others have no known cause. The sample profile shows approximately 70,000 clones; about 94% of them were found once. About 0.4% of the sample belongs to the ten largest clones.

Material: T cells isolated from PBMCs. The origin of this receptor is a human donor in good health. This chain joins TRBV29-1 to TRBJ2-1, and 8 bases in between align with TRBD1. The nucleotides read TGCAGCGTTGCCGCGGGACAGGTGGTCAATGAGCAGTTCTTC. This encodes CSVAAGQVVNEQFF.